A selection of T cell receptor beta chains follows, all from one sample in a study of blood T cell repertoires in COVID-19. Here immunoSEQ multiplex PCR was the method, and the copy in TCRdb shows in-frame clones only, minus some. The table shows approximately 89,000 clones, with approximately 90% occurring only once. Sequencing was performed on peripheral blood. Receptor source: a man aged 70-80 years with acute or convalescent COVID-19. CDR3s include the opening cysteine and the closing phenylalanine or tryptophan. Each record gives: J gene, clone size, V gene, D gene, CDR3 DNA, CDR3 protein. The D gene is left open where the match is weak. Only some rows state a clone size, as once, few, many or a class for expanded clones.

>TRBJ1-1|-|TRBV7-8|-
TGTGCCAGCAGTTTCACAGGGATATCCAAGTCTGAAGCTTTCTTT
CASSFTGISKSEAFF
>TRBJ1-1|once|TRBV9|-
TGTGCCAGCAGCGTAGATCAGGGGAACACTGAAGCTTTCTTT
CASSVDQGNTEAFF
>TRBJ1-2|-|TRBV12-3/TRBV12-4|TRBD1
TGTGCCAGCGGGCGACAGGGGACCGGCGGCTACACCTTC
CASGRQGTGGYTF
>TRBJ1-5|-|TRBV12-5|-
TGTGCTAGTGGTTTGGAGCCCAATCAGCCCCAGCATTTT
CASGLEPNQPQHF
>TRBJ2-5|-|TRBV6-1|-
TGTGCCAGCAGTGAAGCGAAGACAGGACAAGAGACCCAGTACTTC
CASSEAKTGQETQYF
>TRBJ2-6|-|TRBV5-4|-
TGTGCCAGCAGCTTCCCTCAGGGTTCCGGGGCCAACGTCCTGACTTTC
CASSFPQGSGANVLTF
>TRBJ1-1|-|TRBV15|TRBD1
TGTGCCACCAGCAGACGAGACAGGGGCGAAGCTTTCTTT
CATSRRDRGEAFF
>TRBJ1-3|-|TRBV19|-
TGTGCCAGTGCGATTCGGCGATCCGGGGGAAACACCATATATTTT
CASAIRRSGGNTIYF
>TRBJ2-2|-|TRBV23-1|-
TGCGCCAGGTCTCTACCGGGGGAGGCCGGGGAGCTGTTTTTT
CARSLPGEAGELFF
>TRBJ1-2|-|TRBV3-1/TRBV3-2|-
TGTGCCAGCAGCCAAGACACTATCCACGCGGGCTACACCTTC
CASSQDTIHAGYTF
>TRBJ2-2|-|TRBV24-1|-
TGTGCCACCAGTGCCGGACATGGATTCGGGGAGCTGTTTTTT
CATSAGHGFGELFF
>TRBJ2-5|-|TRBV6-1|-
TGTGCCAGCAGTGAGGGACTGTCCGGAGAGACCCAGTACTTC
CASSEGLSGETQYF
>TRBJ1-2|-|TRBV5-6|-
TGTGCCAGCAGCTTTGGGCAGGGAAGGGCTAACTATGGCTACACCTTC
CASSFGQGRANYGYTF
>TRBJ2-1|-|TRBV5-1|-
TGCGCCAGCACCCCCGAGACATGGCCGCGTCGCGATGAGCAGTTCTTC
CASTPETWPRRDEQFF
>TRBJ1-6|-|TRBV2|-
TGTGCCAGCATGAGTGCGGGTTGGGATTCACCCCTCCACTTT
CASMSAGWDSPLHF
>TRBJ2-3|once|TRBV6-1|-
TGTGCCAGCAGTGAAGGATCCGGGGTGGGGACGCAGTATTTT
CASSEGSGVGTQYF
>TRBJ1-2|-|TRBV28|TRBD1
TGTGCCAGCAGTTTCGGGGACAGGGCGGGTGGCTACACCTTC
CASSFGDRAGGYTF
>TRBJ1-1|-|TRBV9|TRBD1
TGTGCCAGCAGCGTGACAGGGGGCGCTTATAATGAAGCTTTCTTT
CASSVTGGAYNEAFF
>TRBJ2-1|once|TRBV29-1|TRBD2
TGCAGCGGGAATGGACTAGCGGGGGGGCCGGCCAATGAGCAGTTCTTC
CSGNGLAGGPANEQFF
>TRBJ2-1|-|TRBV7-9|TRBD1
TGTGCCAGCAGCAAGGGACAGGTTGGACCCTACAATGAGCAGTTCTTC
CASSKGQVGPYNEQFF
>TRBJ2-2|-|TRBV11-3|TRBD1
TGTGCCAGCAGCCCTCGGACAGGGGCCGGGGAGCTGTTTTTT
CASSPRTGAGELFF
>TRBJ2-2|-|TRBV19|-
TGTGCCAGTAGTATAGGAAGGGGACTTGGAACCGGGGAGCTGTTTTTT
CASSIGRGLGTGELFF
>TRBJ1-2|-|TRBV7-8|-
TGTGCCAGCAGCGTAAGCGCCCCTAACTATGGCTACACCTTC
CASSVSAPNYGYTF
>TRBJ1-5|-|TRBV5-5|TRBD1
TGTGCCAGCAGCCCGGGACAGCCGGCGGGCAATCAGCCCCAGCATTTT
CASSPGQPAGNQPQHF
>TRBJ1-3|-|TRBV28|-
TGTGCCAGCAGTTTCAGCGGAGGCTCTGGAAACACCATATATTTT
CASSFSGGSGNTIYF
>TRBJ1-2|-|TRBV29-1|TRBD1
TGCAGCGTTGAAACGGAGGTGAGGACAGGGAACTATGGCTACACCTTC
CSVETEVRTGNYGYTF
>TRBJ1-3|-|TRBV19|TRBD1
TGTGCCAGTACCGCAGTGACAGGGGGAGGAAACACCATATATTTT
CASTAVTGGGNTIYF
>TRBJ2-5|-|TRBV9|TRBD2
TGTGCCAGCAGCGTAGATCTAGCGGGGGAGACCCAGTACTTC
CASSVDLAGETQYF
>TRBJ2-2|-|TRBV11-2|-
TGTGCCAGCAGTCCCGTGGGGGGAACCGGGGAGCTGTTTTTT
CASSPVGGTGELFF
>TRBJ2-5|once|TRBV4-1|-
TGCGCCAGCAGCCAACCTAACCAAGAGACCCAGTACTTC
CASSQPNQETQYF
>TRBJ1-5|-|TRBV5-1|TRBD1
TGCGCCAGCAGCGTCGGGGACAGTCGGTGGGAGCCCCAGCATTTT
CASSVGDSRWEPQHF
>TRBJ2-1|-|TRBV5-1|-
TGCGCCAGCAGCTTATTGGGCGGGCCACGCGAGCAGTTCTTC
CASSLLGGPREQFF
>TRBJ2-2|-|TRBV24-1|TRBD1
TGTGCCACCAGTGGCAGGACAGGGGCCGGGGAGCTGTTTTTT
CATSGRTGAGELFF